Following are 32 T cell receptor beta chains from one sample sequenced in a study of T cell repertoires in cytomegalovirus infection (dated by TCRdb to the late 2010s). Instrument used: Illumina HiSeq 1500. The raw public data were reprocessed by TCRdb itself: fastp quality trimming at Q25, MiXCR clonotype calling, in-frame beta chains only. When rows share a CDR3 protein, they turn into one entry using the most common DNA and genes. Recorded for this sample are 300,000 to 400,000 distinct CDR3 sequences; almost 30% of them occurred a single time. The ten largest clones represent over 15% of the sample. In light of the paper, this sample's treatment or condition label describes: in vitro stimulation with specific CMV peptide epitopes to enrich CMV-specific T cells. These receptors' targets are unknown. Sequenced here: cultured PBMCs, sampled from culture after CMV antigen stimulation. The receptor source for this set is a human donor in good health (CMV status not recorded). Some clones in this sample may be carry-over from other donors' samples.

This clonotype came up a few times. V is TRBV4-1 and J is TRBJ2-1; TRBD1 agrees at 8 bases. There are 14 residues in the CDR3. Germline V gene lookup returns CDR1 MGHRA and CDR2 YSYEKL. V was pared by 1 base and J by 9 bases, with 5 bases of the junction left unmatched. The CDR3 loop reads CASSQADRAREQFF. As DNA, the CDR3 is TGCGCCAGCAGCCAAGCGGACAGGGCGCGTGAGCAGTTCTTC.

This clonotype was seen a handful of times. CDR3 in amino acids: CASSFNGNIQYF. CDR3 DNA sequence: TGTGCCAGCAGTTTCAACGGAAACATTCAGTACTTC. The rearrangement links TRBV27 to TRBJ2-4, with D unresolved. Trimming cost V 3 bases and J 6 bases, with 6 bases left between them. The CDR3 loop spans 12 amino acids. Germline V gene lookup returns CDR1 MNHEY and CDR2 SMNVEV (reference sequence).

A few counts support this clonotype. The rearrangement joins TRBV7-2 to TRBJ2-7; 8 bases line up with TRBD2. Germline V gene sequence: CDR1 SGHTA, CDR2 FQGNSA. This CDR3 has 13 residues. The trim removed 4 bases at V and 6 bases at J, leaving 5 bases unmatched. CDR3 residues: CASSSAGAFEQYF. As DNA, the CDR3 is TGTGCCAGCAGCTCAGCGGGAGCCTTCGAGCAGTACTTC.

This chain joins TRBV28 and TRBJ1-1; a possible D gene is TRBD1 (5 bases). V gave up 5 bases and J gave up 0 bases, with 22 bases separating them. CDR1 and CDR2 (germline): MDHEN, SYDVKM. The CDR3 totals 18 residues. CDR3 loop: CASSPPTVYRGVNTEAFF. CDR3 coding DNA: TGTGCCAGCAGTCCACCGACGGTCTACCGGGGGGTGAACACTGAAGCTTTCTTT. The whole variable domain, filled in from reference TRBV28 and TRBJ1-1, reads DVKVTQSSRYLVKRTGEKVFLECVQDMDHENMFWYRQDPGLGLRLIYFSYDVKMKEKGDIPEGYSVSREKKERFSLILESASTNQTSMYLCASSPPTVYRGVNTEAFFGQGTRLTVV.

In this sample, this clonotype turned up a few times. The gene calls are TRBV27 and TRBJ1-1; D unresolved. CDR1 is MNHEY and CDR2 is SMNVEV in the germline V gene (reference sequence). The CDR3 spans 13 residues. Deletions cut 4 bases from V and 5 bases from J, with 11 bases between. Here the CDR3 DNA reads TGTGCCAGCAGTTCCGCCCCTGGAACTGAAGCTTTCTTT. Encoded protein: CASSSAPGTEAFF.

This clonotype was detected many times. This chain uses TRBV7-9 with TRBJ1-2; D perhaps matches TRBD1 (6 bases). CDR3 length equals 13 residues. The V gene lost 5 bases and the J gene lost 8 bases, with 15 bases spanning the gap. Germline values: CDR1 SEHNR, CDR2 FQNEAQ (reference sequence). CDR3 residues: CASSPRGREGYTF. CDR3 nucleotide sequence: TGTGCCAGCAGCCCCAGGGGACGGGAAGGCTACACCTTC.

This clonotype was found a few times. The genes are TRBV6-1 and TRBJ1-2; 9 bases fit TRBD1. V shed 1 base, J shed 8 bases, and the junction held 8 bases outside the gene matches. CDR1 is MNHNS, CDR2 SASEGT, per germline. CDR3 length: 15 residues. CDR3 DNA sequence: TGTGCCAGCAGTGAAGTCGTGGGACAGGGTAGGGGCTACACCTTC. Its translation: CASSEVVGQGRGYTF.

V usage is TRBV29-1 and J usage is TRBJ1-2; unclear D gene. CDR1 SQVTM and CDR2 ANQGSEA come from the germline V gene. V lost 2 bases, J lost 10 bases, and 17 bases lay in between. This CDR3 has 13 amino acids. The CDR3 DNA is TGCAGCGTTGAAATGGGCGCGGCCCAGTACTACACCTTC. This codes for CSVEMGAAQYYTF.

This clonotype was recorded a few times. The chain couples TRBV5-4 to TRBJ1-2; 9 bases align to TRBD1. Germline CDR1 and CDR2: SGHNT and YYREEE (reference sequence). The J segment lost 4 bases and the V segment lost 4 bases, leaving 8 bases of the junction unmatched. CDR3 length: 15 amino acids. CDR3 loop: CASSPPGQGTYGYTF. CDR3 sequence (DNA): TGTGCCAGCAGCCCTCCGGGACAGGGTACCTATGGCTACACCTTC.

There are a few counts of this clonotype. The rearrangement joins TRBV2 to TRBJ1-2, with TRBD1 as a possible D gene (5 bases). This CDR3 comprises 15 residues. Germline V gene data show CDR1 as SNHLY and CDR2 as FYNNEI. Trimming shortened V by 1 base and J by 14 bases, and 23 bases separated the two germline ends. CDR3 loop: CASSEESGKGGWGTF. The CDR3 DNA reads TGTGCCAGCAGTGAAGAGTCAGGGAAGGGTGGTTGGGGGACCTTC. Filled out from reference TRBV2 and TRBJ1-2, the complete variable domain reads EPEVTQTPSHQVTQMGQEVILRCVPISNHLYFYWYRQILGQKVEFLVSFYNNEISEKSEIFDDQFSVERPDGSNFTLKIRSTKLEDSAMYFCASSEESGKGGWGTFGSGTRLTVV.

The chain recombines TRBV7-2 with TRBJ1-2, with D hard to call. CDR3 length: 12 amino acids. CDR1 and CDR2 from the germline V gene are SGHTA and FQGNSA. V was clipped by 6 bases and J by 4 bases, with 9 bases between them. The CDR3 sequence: CASSPTTYGYTF. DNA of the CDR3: TGTGCCAGCAGTCCCACTACCTATGGCTACACCTTC.

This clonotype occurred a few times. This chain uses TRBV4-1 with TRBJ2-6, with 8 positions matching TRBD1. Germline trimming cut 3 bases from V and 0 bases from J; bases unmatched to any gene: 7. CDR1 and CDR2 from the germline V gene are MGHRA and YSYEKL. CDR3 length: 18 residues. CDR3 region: CASSHPGQGPSGANVLTF. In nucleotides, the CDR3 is TGCGCCAGCAGCCATCCCGGACAGGGTCCCTCTGGGGCCAACGTCCTGACTTTC.

The CDR3 sequence: CASRGTGEIGYTF. The DNA for the CDR3 is TGTGCCAGCAGGGGGACAGGGGAAATCGGCTACACCTTC. The gene calls are TRBV6-8 and TRBJ1-2, with 10 bases lining up with TRBD1. The CDR3 spans 13 residues. J lost 8 bases, V lost 6 bases, and 6 bases had no gene match. Germline assignment: CDR1 MNHGY and CDR2 SAAAGT.

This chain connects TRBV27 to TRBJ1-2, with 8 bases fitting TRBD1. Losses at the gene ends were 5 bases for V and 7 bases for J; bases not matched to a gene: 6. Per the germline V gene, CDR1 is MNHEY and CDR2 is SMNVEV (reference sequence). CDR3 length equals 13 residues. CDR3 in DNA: TGTGCCAGCAGTCCGCCAGGACAGGGTGGCTACACCTTC. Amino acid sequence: CASSPPGQGGYTF.

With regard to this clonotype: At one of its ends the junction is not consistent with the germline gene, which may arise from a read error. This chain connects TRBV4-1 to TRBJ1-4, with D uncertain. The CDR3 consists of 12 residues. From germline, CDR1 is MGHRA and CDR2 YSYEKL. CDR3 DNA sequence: TGCGCCAGCAGGCAAGTGGGGGAAAAACTGTTTTTT. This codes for CASRQVGEKLFF.

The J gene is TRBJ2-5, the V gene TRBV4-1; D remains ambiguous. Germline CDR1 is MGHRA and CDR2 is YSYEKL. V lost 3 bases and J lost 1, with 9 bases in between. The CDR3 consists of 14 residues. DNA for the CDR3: TGCGCCAGCAGCCAGTTACTCTTCCAAGAGACCCAGTACTTC. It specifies CASSQLLFQETQYF.

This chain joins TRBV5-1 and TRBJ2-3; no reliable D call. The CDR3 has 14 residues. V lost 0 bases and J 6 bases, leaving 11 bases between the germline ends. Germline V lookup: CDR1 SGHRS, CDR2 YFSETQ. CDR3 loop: CASSLADPSDTQYF. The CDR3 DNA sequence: TGCGCCAGCAGCTTGGCGGACCCTTCCGATACGCAGTATTTT.

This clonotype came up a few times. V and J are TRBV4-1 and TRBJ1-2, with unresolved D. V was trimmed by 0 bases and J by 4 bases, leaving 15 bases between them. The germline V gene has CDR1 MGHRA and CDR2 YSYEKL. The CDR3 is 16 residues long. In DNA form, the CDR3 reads TGCGCCAGCAGCCAAGAGGCCATCAGTCCCTCCTATGGCTACACCTTC. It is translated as CASSQEAISPSYGYTF.

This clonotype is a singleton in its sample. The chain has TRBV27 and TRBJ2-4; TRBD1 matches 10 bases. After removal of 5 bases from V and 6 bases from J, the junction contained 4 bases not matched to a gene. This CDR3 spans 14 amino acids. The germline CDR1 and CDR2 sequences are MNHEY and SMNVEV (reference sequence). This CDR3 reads CASSRGQGVNIQYF. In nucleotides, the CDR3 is TGTGCCAGCAGTAGAGGACAGGGGGTAAACATTCAGTACTTC.

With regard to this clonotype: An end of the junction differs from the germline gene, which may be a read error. In nucleotides, the CDR3 is TGTGCCAGCAGCAAGACCGAAGGCATCGCCTTC. The encoded protein is CASSKTEGIAF. This chain joins TRBV6-2 or TRBV6-3 and TRBJ1-2; no firm D call. The CDR3 extends over 11 amino acids. Per germline, CDR1 MNHEY and CDR2 SVGEGT.

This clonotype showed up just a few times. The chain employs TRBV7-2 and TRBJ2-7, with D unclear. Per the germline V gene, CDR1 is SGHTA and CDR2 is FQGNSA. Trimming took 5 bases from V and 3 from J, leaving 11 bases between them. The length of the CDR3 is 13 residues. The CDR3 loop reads CASSPAGFYEQYF. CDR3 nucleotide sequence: TGTGCCAGCAGCCCAGCAGGATTCTACGAGCAGTACTTC.

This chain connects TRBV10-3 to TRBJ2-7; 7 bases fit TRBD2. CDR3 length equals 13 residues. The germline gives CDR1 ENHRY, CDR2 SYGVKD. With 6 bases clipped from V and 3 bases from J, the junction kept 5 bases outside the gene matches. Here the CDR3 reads CAIRTSLSYEQYF. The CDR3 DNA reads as TGTGCCATCAGGACTAGCCTTAGCTACGAGCAGTACTTC.

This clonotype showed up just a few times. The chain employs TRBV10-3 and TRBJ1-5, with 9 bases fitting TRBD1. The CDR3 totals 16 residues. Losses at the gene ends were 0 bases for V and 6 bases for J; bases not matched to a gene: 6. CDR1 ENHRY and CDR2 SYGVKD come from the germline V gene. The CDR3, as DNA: TGTGCCATCAGTGAGTCGGGACAGGGTATGGGTCAGCCCCAGCATTTT. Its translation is CAISESGQGMGQPQHF.

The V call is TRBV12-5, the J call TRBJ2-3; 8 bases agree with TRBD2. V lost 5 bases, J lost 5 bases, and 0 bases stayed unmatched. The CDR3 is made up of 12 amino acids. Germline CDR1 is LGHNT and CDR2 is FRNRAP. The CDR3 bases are TGTGCTAGTGGTCTAGCGGGAGATACGCAGTATTTT. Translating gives CASGLAGDTQYF.

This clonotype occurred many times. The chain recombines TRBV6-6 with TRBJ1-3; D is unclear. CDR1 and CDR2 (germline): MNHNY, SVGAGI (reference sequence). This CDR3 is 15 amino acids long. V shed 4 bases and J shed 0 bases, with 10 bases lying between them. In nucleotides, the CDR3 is TGTGCCAGCAGTTTTGAAGGATCCTCTGGAAACACCATATATTTT. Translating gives CASSFEGSSGNTIYF.

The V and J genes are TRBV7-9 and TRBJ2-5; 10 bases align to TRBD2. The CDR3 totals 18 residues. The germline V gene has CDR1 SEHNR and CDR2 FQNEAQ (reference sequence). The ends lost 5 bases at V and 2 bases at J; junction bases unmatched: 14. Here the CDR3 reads CASSPSSGGLAEQETQYF. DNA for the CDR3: TGTGCCAGCAGCCCTAGTAGTGGTGGACTAGCGGAGCAAGAGACCCAGTACTTC.

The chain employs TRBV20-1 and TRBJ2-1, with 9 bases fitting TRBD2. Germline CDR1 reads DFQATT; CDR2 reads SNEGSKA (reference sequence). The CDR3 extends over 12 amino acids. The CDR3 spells CGGAGGRNEQFF. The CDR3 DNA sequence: TGCGGTGGAGCGGGAGGCCGAAATGAGCAGTTCTTC.

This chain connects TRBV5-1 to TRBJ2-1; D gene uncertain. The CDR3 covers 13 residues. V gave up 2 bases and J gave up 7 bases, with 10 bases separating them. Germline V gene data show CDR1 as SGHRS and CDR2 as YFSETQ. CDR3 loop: CASSLGAGNEQFF. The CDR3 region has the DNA TGCGCCAGCAGCTTAGGAGCCGGGAATGAGCAGTTCTTC.

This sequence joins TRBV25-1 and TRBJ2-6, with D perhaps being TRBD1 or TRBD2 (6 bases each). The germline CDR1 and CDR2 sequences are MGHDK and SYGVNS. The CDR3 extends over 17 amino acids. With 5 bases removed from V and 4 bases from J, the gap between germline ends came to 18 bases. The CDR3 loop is CASSTFPGGAGANVLTF. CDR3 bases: TGTGCCAGCAGTACCTTCCCCGGGGGCGCCGGGGCCAACGTCCTGACTTTC.

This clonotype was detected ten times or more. CDR3 sequence (DNA): TGTGCCAGCAGCTTCCCGGGGAATCCCGAGCAGTTCTTC. Its translation: CASSFPGNPEQFF. The chain employs TRBV7-9 and TRBJ2-1; TRBD2 is a possible D gene (5 bases). CDR3 length equals 13 residues. The V gene's germline CDR1 is SEHNR and CDR2 FQNEAQ (reference sequence). V was cut by 3 bases and J by 10 bases, with 13 bases left in between.

The CDR3 here is CASSQGYGVGEQYF. CDR3 sequence (DNA): TGTGCCAGCAGCCAAGGTTACGGGGTCGGCGAGCAGTACTTC. The chain employs TRBV3-1 and TRBJ2-7, with a weak D call TRBD2 (5 bases). The CDR3 spans 14 residues. V was cut by 1 base and J by 6 bases, with 13 bases left in between. In germline, CDR1 is LGHDT, CDR2 YNNKEL (reference sequence).

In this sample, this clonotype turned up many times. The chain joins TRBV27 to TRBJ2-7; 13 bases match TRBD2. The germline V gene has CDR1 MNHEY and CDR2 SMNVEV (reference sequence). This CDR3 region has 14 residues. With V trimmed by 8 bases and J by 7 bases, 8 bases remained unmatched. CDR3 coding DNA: TGTGCCAGCGGCTGGACTAGCGGGAGTGGTGAGCAGTACTTC. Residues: CASGWTSGSGEQYF.